This TCR beta chain was captured in a study of T cell clonotyping in hematopoietic cell transplantation. Findings and limits, study-wide: After transplant, recipient diversity fell while pathologically expanded clonotypes grew through day 180. No sorting was done, leaving CD4 and CD8 contributions mixed.

Details on this clone: Its antigen remains unidentified.

The V and J ends lost 0 bases and 9 bases respectively, with 11 bases between them. This CDR3 contains 13 residues. CDR1 is LNHDA and CDR2 is SQIVND in the germline V gene (reference sequence). The assay was immunoSEQ multiplex PCR, and TCRdb's table has in-frame clones only and misses some. The sample carries 5,500 to 7,000 clones, 85% to 90% recorded once. This sequence originates from a female patient aged 45-60 years who had an allogeneic stem cell transplant from an unrelated donor, so the T cells may come from the graft donor. Some clones in this sample may be carry-over from other donors' samples. Specimen: peripheral blood mononuclear cells, collected 180 days after allogeneic stem cell transplant. The chain employs TRBV19 and TRBJ1-1; the D is unclear. This chain's CDR3 is CASSIDRQTQAFF. The CDR3 DNA is TGTGCCAGTAGTATAGATCGGCAGACTCAAGCTTTCTTT.